This TCR beta chain was identified in a study of early T cells in non-severe SARS-CoV-2 infection (dated by TCRdb to the early 2020s). About the investigation overall: Because TCR sequencing relied on bulk RNA taken from unsorted whole blood, pairing of alpha and beta chains was not possible. Summary of the overall study and its limitations: VDJdb matching was skewed toward anti-spike CD8 responses and likely underestimated virus-specific expansions by missing private and CD4 specificities.

A case-control design nested within a healthcare worker cohort in London, UK, was used, with weekly nasopharyngeal swab PCR tests and blood sampling performed. Healthcare workers were recruited during the week of the UK lockdown, between 23 and 31 March 2020, and followed weekly for up to roughly 15 weeks. For this clonotype: What antigen it recognizes has not been identified. No base qualities exist here, and no much larger clone lies one base off it.

The library relied on 5' RACE. The reads were generated on a NextSeq 500. The TCR library protocol attached unique molecular identifiers to individual cDNA molecules to correct for sequencing error and PCR bias. Both TCR alpha and beta chains were sequenced, and tight co-correlation was observed between alpha and beta sequence abundances in each sample. Concerning the study's data processing: Decombinator V4 was used to perform V gene, J gene and CDR3 annotation of TCR sequences. TCRs were defined as expanded if a significant change between any two time points was detected under a Poisson model with p below 0.0001. TCR abundances were normalised to the total number of TCRs sequenced in each sample and reported as counts per million. TRAV1-2 paired with TRAJ12, TRAJ20 or TRAJ33 defined MAIT TCRs, while TRAV10 paired with TRAJ18 defined iNKT TCRs. VDJdb, accessed on 1 November 2021, was searched for TCRs annotated for CMV, EBV and SARS-CoV-2, and TCRs annotated for more than one antigen were excluded. Clones were called with MiXCR by TCRdb after fastp trimmed the public reads at Q25, and only in-frame beta chains were retained. Rows merge per CDR3 protein into single entries with the most common DNA and genes. The V and J calls and clone size come from TCRdb's table, not from the authors' own analysis. The sample table records around 53,000 distinct CDR3 sequences; about 10% of these occur just once. The ten largest clones represent roughly 8.3% of the sample.

V lost 0 bases and J lost 0 bases, and the count of bases not matched to a germline gene is 4. Taken from the germline V gene, the CDR1 and CDR2 loops are MNHEY and SVGAGI. The CDR3 goes from the cysteine to the phenylalanine over 16 residues. Only CDR3 DNA remains: 48 bases, in frame from the first base. Sample: whole blood. The sequence came from an adult who was a healthcare worker with PCR-confirmed SARS-CoV-2 infection or an uninfected control (not recorded which). The chain links TRBV6-5 with TRBJ1-2; 7 bases in between match TRBD1. The DNA reads as follows: TGTGCCAGCAGTTACTCCGCCAGGGGGACTAACTATGGCTACACCTTC. This codes for CASSYSARGTNYGYTF.